This paragraph reports one T cell receptor beta chain. What it recognizes is unknown. The CDR3 has 16 residues. The sample belongs to a study of blood T cells in healthy people across ages. Overall study findings and caveats: Comparison with aged donors showed that long-lived donors had more naive CD4+ cells and higher diversity.

PCR was performed a second time for roughly 7 to 12 cycles using a sample-barcoded 5' primer and a J-beta primer mix. Each cDNA molecule was tagged by a template-switch adaptor that had 12 random nucleotides. TCRdb reprocessed the 5' RACE reads with MiXCR, giving one entry per CDR3 protein. Of under 950,000 distinct CDR3 sequences in the sample, 20% to 25% are singletons; the top ten hold about 22%. Sequenced: blood. The sequence was obtained from a man in his 70s in good health. The genes are TRBV12-3 or TRBV12-4 and TRBJ2-5; 10 bases are shared with TRBD1. With the DNA end fitting TRBJ2-7 better, the J assignment may be wrong. The CDR3 loop is CASSPSSRTGGYEQYF. In DNA form, the CDR3 reads TGTGCCAGCAGTCCCTCGAGTCGGACAGGGGGATACGAGCAGTACTTC.